This T cell receptor (beta chain) was identified in a study of T-cell reconstitution after alpha-beta-depleted transplantation in children. There are 13 residues in the CDR3. Trimming left V 3 bases short and J 6 bases short, with 14 bases between. Looked up from germline, CDR1 is DFQATT and CDR2 is SNEGSKA (reference sequence). Unique molecular identifiers were incorporated during preparation of the TCRbeta library. TCRdb ran MiXCR on the PCR reads and lists one entry per CDR3 protein. This table has roughly 340,000 distinct CDR3 sequences, roughly 16% appearing once. This clonotype was counted only a few times. Its target is not known. Study findings and constraints: Roughly two months post-transplant, alpha-beta T cells reportedly originated from several hundred graft clones that had expanded. T-cell numbers and diversity, one year after transplant, stemmed largely from T cells that were newly produced. The origin of high day-60 TCRbeta diversity in some patients lay in surviving recipient T cells and thymic progenitors.

J is TRBJ2-5 and V is TRBV20-1; D tentatively reads TRBD1 or TRBD2 (6 bases each). The specimen was PBMCs, mostly from graft donor cells, collected 360 days after TCRalphabeta/CD19-depleted stem cell transplant. This clonotype originated in a male patient aged 2-10 years who had a stem cell transplant for acute lymphoblastic leukemia, so the T cells may come from the graft donor. This chain's CDR3 is CSASVGGPKTQYF. CDR3 coding DNA: TGCAGTGCTAGTGTTGGGGGGCCGAAGACCCAGTACTTC.